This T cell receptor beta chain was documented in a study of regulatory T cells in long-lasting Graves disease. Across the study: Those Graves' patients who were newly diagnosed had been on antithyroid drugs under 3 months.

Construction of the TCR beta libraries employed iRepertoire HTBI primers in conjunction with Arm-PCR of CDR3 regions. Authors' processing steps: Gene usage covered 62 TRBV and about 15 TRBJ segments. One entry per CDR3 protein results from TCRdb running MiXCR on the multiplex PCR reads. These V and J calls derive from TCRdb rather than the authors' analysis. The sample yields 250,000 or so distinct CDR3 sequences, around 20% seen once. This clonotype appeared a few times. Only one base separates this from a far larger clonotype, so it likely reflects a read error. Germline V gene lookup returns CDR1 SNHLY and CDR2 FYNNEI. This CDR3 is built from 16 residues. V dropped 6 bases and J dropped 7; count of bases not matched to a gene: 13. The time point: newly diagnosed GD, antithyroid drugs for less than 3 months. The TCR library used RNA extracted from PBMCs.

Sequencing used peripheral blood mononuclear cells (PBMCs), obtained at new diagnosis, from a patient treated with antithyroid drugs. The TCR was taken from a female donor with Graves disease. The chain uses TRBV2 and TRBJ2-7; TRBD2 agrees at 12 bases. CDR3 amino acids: CASSDRTSGVRNEQYF. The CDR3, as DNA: TGTGCCAGCAGCGACCGGACTAGCGGGGTTCGCAATGAGCAGTACTTC.